This TCR beta chain was captured in a study of CD8+ T cells in alopecia areata. As the sequencing template, cDNA was produced by extracting RNA and reverse transcribing it. The method was immunoSEQ multiplex PCR; TCRdb's version includes in-frame clones alone and lacks a portion of them. The sample consists of 150,000 or so clones, about 54% of them appearing once. The V end lost 10 bases, the J end lost 4 bases, and 16 bases lay between the germline ends. The CDR3 sequence is 13 residues long. Germline V gene sequence: CDR1 MNHEY, CDR2 SVGAGI. This clone was found once. This TCR derives from a human donor in good health. V gene TRBV6-5 combines with J gene TRBJ1-2; no clear D gene. The sequencing input was CD4+ T cells sorted from blood. The CDR3 DNA reads TGTGCCATCCGCAAGGAGGGCTCCTATGGCTACACCTTC. This gives the protein CAIRKEGSYGYTF.